Each of the 20 T cell receptor beta chains below was sequenced from the same sample in a study of shared clonotypes between healthy human individuals (dated by TCRdb to 2018 to 2020). CD8 naive samples consisted of CD45RO-negative cells that were positively selected for CCR7, yielding a CD45RA+CCR7+ population without TemRA cells. The library was obtained by the immunoSEQ multiplex PCR assay. Not all clones reach the TCRdb copy of this immuneACCESS table, which keeps in-frame sequences only. Checked studies attribute under half of the gap to unresolved V genes and leave the rest unexplained. Across this sample there are about 2.1 million clones, with roughly 91% seen only once. The ten largest clones take up roughly 1.7% of the sample. Sequencing was performed on naive CD8+ T cells from PBMCs. The sample's cell subset or site label, in plain terms: CD45RA+CCR7+. These TCRs come from a man aged 18 to 30 in good health. Some clones in this sample may be carry-over from other donors' samples.

The chain combines TRBV29-1 with TRBJ2-5; 7 bases fit TRBD2. Germline assignment: CDR1 SQVTM and CDR2 ANQGSEA. The CDR3 has 13 amino acids. J was trimmed by 5 bases and V by 6 bases; bases with no gene match: 9. The chain's CDR3 is CSVEGGPVETQYF. The CDR3 DNA reads TGCAGCGTCGAGGGAGGGCCGGTCGAGACCCAGTACTTC.

J is TRBJ2-2 and V is TRBV27, with TRBD2 as a possible D gene (5 bases). Per the germline V gene, CDR1 is MNHEY and CDR2 is SMNVEV (reference sequence). The CDR3 consists of 14 residues. With 2 bases removed from V and 5 bases from J, the gap between germline ends came to 9 bases. In DNA form, the CDR3 reads TGTGCCAGCAGTTTAATGGGGAGAACCGGGGAGCTGTTTTTT. It translates to CASSLMGRTGELFF.

The rearrangement uses TRBV19 and TRBJ2-7, with a possible D match to TRBD1 (6 bases). CDR3 length: 15 residues. V was trimmed by 3 bases and J by 6 bases, leaving 18 bases between them. The germline gives CDR1 LNHDA, CDR2 SQIVND (reference sequence). CDR3 sequence reads: CASSISTGMLAEQYF. The CDR3 coding sequence is TGTGCCAGTAGTATCTCAACAGGGATGTTGGCCGAGCAGTACTTC.

To note about this clone: The identical CDR3 is also encoded by other nucleotide sequences in the sample. The J gene is TRBJ2-7, the V gene TRBV27; perhaps TRBD1 as D (5 bases). Germline CDR1 and CDR2: MNHEY and SMNVEV (reference sequence). CDR3 length: 14 amino acids. V lost 0 bases and J 3 bases, leaving 9 bases between the germline ends. The chain's CDR3 is CASSLSGQIYEQYF. CDR3 nucleotide sequence: TGTGCCAGCAGTTTATCGGGGCAGATCTACGAGCAGTACTTC.

The chain recombines TRBV2 with TRBJ2-7; D may be TRBD1 or TRBD2 (5 bases each). V gave up 5 bases and J gave up 5 bases, with 22 bases separating them. CDR1 is SNHLY, CDR2 FYNNEI, per germline. The CDR3 totals 16 residues. As DNA, the CDR3 is TGTGCCAGCAGTCCGAGAGGGGATCCTAAATGGGACGAGCAGTACTTC. It yields the protein CASSPRGDPKWDEQYF.

The chain carries TRBV28 and TRBJ1-4; 8 bases agree with TRBD1. CDR1 is MDHEN, CDR2 SYDVKM, per germline. CDR3 length: 15 residues. After removal of 6 bases from V and 6 bases from J, the junction contained 9 bases not matched to a gene. CDR3 protein: CASRGQDLLYEKLFF. CDR3 in DNA: TGTGCCAGCAGGGGACAGGACCTACTTTATGAAAAACTGTTTTTT.

V is TRBV27 and J is TRBJ1-5, with 8 bases aligning to TRBD1. Germline CDR1 and CDR2: MNHEY and SMNVEV (reference sequence). The CDR3 loop spans 13 amino acids. After removal of 8 bases from V and 4 bases from J, the junction contained 4 bases not matched to a gene. Written as DNA, the CDR3 is TGTGCCAGCGGGACAGGTGAGAATCAGCCCCAGCATTTT. The encoded protein is CASGTGENQPQHF.

The chain links TRBV29-1 to TRBJ2-3; TRBD2 agrees at 8 bases. The CDR3 totals 17 residues. Germline loops: CDR1 SQVTM, CDR2 ANQGSEA. V lost 0 bases and J lost 4; bases outside the gene matches: 12. The chain's CDR3 is CSVEDMNSGGGADTQYF. CDR3 sequence (DNA): TGCAGCGTTGAAGATATGAACAGCGGGGGAGGGGCAGATACGCAGTATTTT.

The V call is TRBV21-1, the J call TRBJ1-1. TRBV21-1 is tagged as a pseudogene. The CDR3 has 13 amino acids. CDR3 region: CASTWSSNTEAFF. The CDR3, as DNA: TGTGCCAGCACCTGGTCGTCAAACACTGAAGCTTTCTTT.

The chain uses TRBV5-1 and TRBJ1-5, with D possibly TRBD1 on 5 matching bases. CDR3 length: 15 amino acids. Trimming removed 0 bases from V and 3 bases from J, with 10 bases in between. CDR1 is SGHRS, CDR2 YFSETQ, per germline. CDR3 nucleotides: TGCGCCAGCAGCTTGGTTTGGGGCAACAATCAGCCCCAGCATTTT. It codes for CASSLVWGNNQPQHF.

There are a few counts of this clone. V gene TRBV30 combines with J gene TRBJ1-1; no reliable D call. Trimming cost V 4 bases and J 8 bases, with 14 bases left between them. This CDR3 comprises 12 residues. The germline CDR1 and CDR2 sequences are GTSNPN and SVGIG (reference sequence). The CDR3 loop reads CAWKMAAGEAFF. The CDR3 coding sequence is TGTGCCTGGAAAATGGCAGCGGGGGAAGCTTTCTTT.

The chain is built from TRBV6-5 and TRBJ2-1, with D perhaps matching TRBD2 (6 bases). V dropped 1 base and J dropped 5 bases, with 12 bases sitting between them. CDR3 length: 15 residues. CDR1 MNHEY and CDR2 SVGAGI come from the germline V gene. In DNA form, the CDR3 reads TGTGCCAGCAGTTACTTTCGCGGGACCGACAATGAGCAGTTCTTC. Translated: CASSYFRGTDNEQFF.

The chain employs TRBV10-1 and TRBJ1-2; the D gene is possibly TRBD1 (5 bases). Germline CDR1 WNHNN, CDR2 SYGVQD (reference sequence). The length of the CDR3 is 13 residues. The V gene lost 10 bases and the J gene lost 2 bases, with 14 bases spanning the gap. The DNA for the CDR3 is TGCGCCAAAACCCAAAGGGACAACTATGGCTACACCTTC. Translating gives CAKTQRDNYGYTF.

To note about this clone: Other DNA sequences within the sample encode an identical CDR3. This chain connects TRBV27 to TRBJ2-7; D call uncertain. Germline V CDR1 and CDR2: MNHEY, SMNVEV (reference sequence). The CDR3 spans 14 residues. The V end lost 3 bases, the J end lost 2 bases, and 11 bases lay between the germline ends. The CDR3 DNA follows: TGTGCCAGCAGTTTGAGAGGTTCCGCCTACGAGCAGTACTTC. It yields the protein CASSLRGSAYEQYF.

The chain couples TRBV5-4 to TRBJ1-4; D gene unclear. Trimming removed 0 bases from V and 1 base from J, with 10 bases in between. Germline assignment: CDR1 SGHNT and CDR2 YYREEE (reference sequence). The CDR3 consists of 16 residues. DNA for the CDR3: TGTGCCAGCAGCTTGGGAGTAGAGATAACTAATGAAAAACTGTTTTTT. Translating it yields CASSLGVEITNEKLFF.

Remarks on this clone: This may be a read error, as it is one base from a much larger clone. Other DNA sequences within the sample encode an identical CDR3. This sequence joins TRBV11-2 and TRBJ2-5; no firm D call. V dropped 0 bases and J dropped 5 bases, with 4 bases sitting between them. The CDR3 has 12 residues. CDR1 and CDR2 (germline): SGHAT, FQNNGV. The CDR3 here is CASSLDRETQYF. The CDR3 nucleotides read TGTGCCAGCAGCTTAGATCGGGAGACCCAGTACTTC.

This clone was observed once. This sequence joins TRBV4-1 and TRBJ2-7; 7 bases are shared with TRBD1. V trimming: 4 bases; J trimming: 2 bases; junction bases outside the gene matches: 8. The length of the CDR3 is 15 residues. Germline V gene lookup returns CDR1 MGHRA and CDR2 YSYEKL. The CDR3 sequence: CASSLSGTETYEQYF. For the CDR3, the DNA is TGCGCCAGCAGCCTCTCCGGGACAGAGACCTACGAGCAGTACTTC.

This clone was seen a handful of times. The gene calls are TRBV7-9 and TRBJ2-7; the match to TRBD1 covers 7 bases. The CDR3 length is 15 residues. Unmatched junction bases numbered 9, after V lost 4 bases and J lost 3 bases. Germline-derived CDR1 and CDR2 are SEHNR and FQNEAQ (reference sequence). The CDR3 bases are TGTGCCAGCAGCTCCCGGGACAGAGGACACTACGAGCAGTACTTC. Protein: CASSSRDRGHYEQYF.

The chain combines TRBV15 with TRBJ2-7; tentative D call: TRBD1 (6 bases). Germline lookup yields CDR1 LNHNV and CDR2 YYDKDF (reference sequence). The ends were cut back, 1 base at V and 3 bases at J, with 10 bases in the middle. CDR3 length equals 14 residues. CDR3 nucleotide sequence: TGTGCCACCAGCAGAGTGCAGGGGAGCTACGAGCAGTACTTC. Translation gives CATSRVQGSYEQYF.

The chain couples TRBV6-5 to TRBJ2-1, with D maybe TRBD1 (6 bases). The V end lost 7 bases, the J end lost 1 base, and 11 bases lay between the germline ends. Germline V gene sequence: CDR1 MNHEY, CDR2 SVGAGI. CDR3 size: 14 residues. The CDR3 protein is CASNNRASYNEQFF. In nucleotides, the CDR3 is TGTGCCAGCAACAACAGGGCTTCCTACAATGAGCAGTTCTTC.